These 16 T cell receptor beta chains were all obtained from the same sample, sequenced in a study of blood T cell repertoires in COVID-19. Here immunoSEQ multiplex PCR was the method, and the copy in TCRdb shows in-frame clones only, minus some. The table has tens of thousands of clones, about 80% seen once. Sequenced: peripheral blood. The receptors come from a human donor in a cohort sampled during active COVID-19.

The chain uses TRBV14 and TRBJ2-5; 7 positions agree with TRBD1. The CDR3 runs to 17 residues. Germline CDR1 and CDR2: SGHDN and FVKESK. Unmatched junction bases numbered 12, after V lost 0 bases and J lost 5 bases. The CDR3 DNA follows: TGTGCCAGCAGCCAAGACACTTGGGCAGGGGGTCGGGAGACCCAGTACTTC. This encodes CASSQDTWAGGRETQYF.

This chain connects TRBV7-8 to TRBJ2-7; 12 nucleotides line up with TRBD2. CDR1 is SGHVS and CDR2 is FQNEAQ in the germline V gene. The CDR3 has 17 amino acids. The V gene end was trimmed by 1 base and the J gene end by 4 bases; junction bases not matched to a gene: 8. DNA for the CDR3: TGTGCCAGCAGCTTAGGCTCGGCTAGCGGGGGGGCTTACGAGCAGTACTTC. It codes for CASSLGSASGGAYEQYF.

The V and J genes are TRBV5-1 and TRBJ2-1, with 10 bases that match TRBD1. CDR3 length equals 15 residues. Germline CDR1 reads SGHRS; CDR2 reads YFSETQ. The V and J ends lost 4 bases and 3 bases, in that order; junction bases with no gene match: 4. The CDR3 spells CASSRTGGNYNEQFF. Here the CDR3 DNA reads TGCGCCAGCAGCCGGACAGGGGGAAACTACAATGAGCAGTTCTTC. Based on the CDR3 plus reference TRBV5-1 and TRBJ2-1, the full variable domain is KAGVTQTPRYLIKTRGQQVTLSCSPISGHRSVSWYQQTPGQGLQFLFEYFSETQRNKGNFPGRFSGRQFSNSRSEMNVSTLELGDSALYLCASSRTGGNYNEQFFGPGTRLTVL.

This clone was found once. V and J are TRBV29-1 and TRBJ2-3, with 9 bases identical to TRBD2. Per the germline V gene, CDR1 is SQVTM and CDR2 is ANQGSEA. The CDR3 is made up of 13 amino acids. Unmatched junction bases numbered 3, after V lost 4 bases and J lost 4 bases. The CDR3 loop reads CSVGRLAADTQYF. The CDR3 bases are TGCAGCGTTGGTCGACTAGCGGCAGATACGCAGTATTTT.

The chain recombines TRBV13 with TRBJ1-6; TRBD1 agrees at 7 bases. Germline V CDR1 and CDR2: PRHDT, FYEKMQ (reference sequence). V lost 5 bases, J lost 10 bases, and 11 bases stayed unmatched. This CDR3 is built from 15 residues. The CDR3 sequence: CASSNAAGGRSPLHF. The CDR3 nucleotides read TGTGCCAGCAGCAACGCGGCAGGGGGAAGATCACCCCTCCACTTT.

The chain has TRBV28 and TRBJ1-2, with TRBD1 matching 8 bases. Germline CDR1 is MDHEN and CDR2 is SYDVKM. The CDR3 is made up of 13 amino acids. The trim removed 6 bases at V and 4 bases at J, leaving 4 bases unmatched. The CDR3: CASSLTGVYGYTF. The DNA for the CDR3 is TGTGCCAGCAGCCTGACAGGGGTCTATGGCTACACCTTC.

J is TRBJ1-4 and V is TRBV5-1, with no clear D. The CDR3 runs to 14 residues. Trimming took 2 bases from V and 5 from J, leaving 10 bases between them. Germline V lookup: CDR1 SGHRS, CDR2 YFSETQ. CDR3 in amino acids: CASSFGLRNEKLFF. The DNA for the CDR3 is TGCGCCAGCAGCTTCGGACTGAGGAATGAAAAACTGTTTTTT.

The V gene is TRBV5-1, the J gene TRBJ2-5; 7 bases line up with TRBD1. Germline values: CDR1 SGHRS, CDR2 YFSETQ. V trimming: 3 bases; J trimming: 5 bases; junction bases outside the gene matches: 10. The CDR3 extends over 15 amino acids. CDR3 coding DNA: TGCGCCAGCAGCTCCGGACGGGTCAGGGGGGAGACCCAGTACTTC. As protein: CASSSGRVRGETQYF.

The sample holds one count of this clone. The genes are TRBV14 and TRBJ2-7, with a tentative D call TRBD2 (5 bases). The germline CDR1 and CDR2 sequences are SGHDN and FVKESK. Deletions cut 0 bases from V and 6 bases from J, with 12 bases between. CDR3 length equals 14 residues. The CDR3 region has the DNA TGTGCCAGCAGCCAAGATAATGCAGGACTCGAGCAGTACTTC. Protein sequence: CASSQDNAGLEQYF.

The V call is TRBV4-2, the J call TRBJ2-5, with 8 bases fitting TRBD2. This CDR3 has 15 residues. Trimming at V came to 0 bases and at J to 2 bases, leaving 2 bases not matched to a gene. In germline, CDR1 is LGHNA, CDR2 YNFKEQ. Here the CDR3 DNA reads TGTGCCAGCAGCCAAGATCCGGGGGGGCAAGAGACCCAGTACTTC. Its protein product is CASSQDPGGQETQYF.

V gene TRBV10-2 combines with J gene TRBJ2-7, with D uncertain. V gave up 1 base and J gave up 0 bases, with 19 bases separating them. This CDR3 has 18 residues. Looked up from germline, CDR1 is WSHSY and CDR2 is SAAADI. The CDR3, as DNA: TGCGCCAGCAGTGAGTTGGTCTACCCAACTCCTTTCTCCTACGAGCAGTACTTC. As protein: CASSELVYPTPFSYEQYF.

The chain employs TRBV2 and TRBJ2-7; 9 bases fit TRBD1. The V gene end was trimmed by 6 bases and the J gene end by 2 bases; junction bases not matched to a gene: 5. Germline V gene lookup returns CDR1 SNHLY and CDR2 FYNNEI. CDR3 size: 14 residues. For the CDR3, the DNA is TGTGCCAGCAGCGGGACAGGGATCCCCTACGAGCAGTACTTC. Its protein is CASSGTGIPYEQYF.

This clone was counted between two and nine times. The gene calls are TRBV5-1 and TRBJ2-7, with 7 bases identical to TRBD2. V lost 4 bases and J lost 3; bases outside the gene matches: 7. CDR1 and CDR2 (germline): SGHRS, YFSETQ. The CDR3 has 14 residues. CDR3 sequence (DNA): TGCGCCAGCAGCGCCCAGGGCGGGGGCTACGAGCAGTACTTC. Residues: CASSAQGGGYEQYF.

The rearrangement uses TRBV4-2 and TRBJ2-5; D unresolved. With 4 bases removed from V and 7 bases from J, the gap between germline ends came to 13 bases. Germline CDR1 LGHNA, CDR2 YNFKEQ. This CDR3 is 13 amino acids long. The CDR3 region is CASSRALGVTQYF. CDR3 nucleotides: TGTGCCAGCAGCCGCGCCCTAGGCGTGACCCAGTACTTC.

The chain uses TRBV6-1 and TRBJ2-7; D gene ambiguous. Germline V gives CDR1 MNHNS, CDR2 SASEGT. The CDR3 extends over 15 amino acids. The V and J ends lost 1 base and 0 bases respectively, with 10 bases between them. Written as DNA, the CDR3 is TGTGCCAGCAGTGAAGGTTTTGGAGACTCCTACGAGCAGTACTTC. Translation gives CASSEGFGDSYEQYF.

This CDR3 reads CASSTLAGGPSTDTQYF. The DNA for the CDR3 is TGTGCCAGCAGCACCCTAGCGGGGGGGCCGAGCACAGATACGCAGTATTTT. V and J are TRBV9 and TRBJ2-3, with 12 bases lining up with TRBD2. Germline trimming cut 4 bases from V and 0 bases from J; bases unmatched to any gene: 6. The CDR3 consists of 17 residues. Germline CDR1 reads SGDLS; CDR2 reads YYNGEE.